These T cell receptor beta chains were read from a single sample in a study of control samples from healthy donors and cancer patients. Profiling relied on immunoSEQ multiplex PCR, and the TCRdb table lists in-frame clones only, not all of them. The sample lists some 200,000 clones, roughly nine tenths occurring once. Source material: blood. All receptors derive from a woman aged 25 to 39 in good health. Both conserved end residues are part of each CDR3. D genes are given only for firm matches. Clone sizes are given selectively: once, few, many, or a class where the clone is expanded.

abundance: NA; j_gene: TRBJ2-7; v_gene: TRBV7-2; d_gene: NA; CDR3aa: CASSLGWGRSSYEQYF; CDR3nt: TGTGCCAGCAGCTTAGGGTGGGGCCGAAGCTCCTACGAGCAGTACTTC
abundance: NA; j_gene: TRBJ2-2; v_gene: TRBV2; d_gene: TRBD1; CDR3aa: CASRHRGNTGELFF; CDR3nt: TGTGCCAGCAGACACAGGGGGAACACCGGGGAGCTGTTTTTT
abundance: few; j_gene: TRBJ2-3; v_gene: TRBV18; d_gene: TRBD2; CDR3aa: CASSPAGTSGNTQYF; CDR3nt: TGTGCCAGCTCACCAGCGGGGACTAGCGGGAATACGCAGTATTTT
abundance: NA; j_gene: TRBJ1-4; v_gene: TRBV7-7; d_gene: NA; CDR3aa: CASSLRYEKLFF; CDR3nt: TGTGCCAGCAGCTTACGGTATGAAAAACTGTTTTTT
abundance: NA; j_gene: TRBJ2-1; v_gene: TRBV14; d_gene: NA; CDR3aa: CASSQDPLYNEQFF; CDR3nt: TGTGCCAGCAGCCAAGATCCACTTTACAATGAGCAGTTCTTC
abundance: NA; j_gene: TRBJ1-2; v_gene: TRBV15; d_gene: TRBD1; CDR3aa: CATSRETGGRGYTF; CDR3nt: TGTGCCACCAGCAGAGAAACAGGGGGCAGGGGCTACACCTTC
abundance: NA; j_gene: TRBJ1-6; v_gene: TRBV24-1; d_gene: NA; CDR3aa: CATSDRESSYNSPLHF; CDR3nt: TGTGCCACCAGTGATCGGGAAAGCTCCTATAATTCACCCCTCCACTTT
abundance: NA; j_gene: TRBJ1-5; v_gene: TRBV5-1; d_gene: NA; CDR3aa: CASSLWPGANQPQHF; CDR3nt: TGCGCCAGCAGCTTGTGGCCAGGGGCCAATCAGCCCCAGCATTTT
abundance: NA; j_gene: TRBJ2-3; v_gene: TRBV5-6; d_gene: TRBD1; CDR3aa: CASSLEGQTSTDTQYF; CDR3nt: TGTGCCAGCAGCTTGGAGGGACAGACTAGCACAGATACGCAGTATTTT
abundance: NA; j_gene: TRBJ2-1; v_gene: TRBV5-1; d_gene: NA; CDR3aa: CASSGGGYNEQFF; CDR3nt: TGCGCCAGCAGCGGAGGGGGCTACAATGAGCAGTTCTTC
abundance: NA; j_gene: TRBJ2-1; v_gene: TRBV27; d_gene: TRBD2; CDR3aa: CASSFSGLGSGQFF; CDR3nt: TGTGCCAGCAGTTTTAGTGGACTAGGGTCGGGGCAGTTCTTC